The clone carrying this T cell receptor (beta chain) has at least ten counts. Its matching antigen is unknown. The V and J ends lost 0 bases and 3 bases respectively, with 17 bases between them. The CDR3 loop spans 17 amino acids. In germline, CDR1 is SGHDN, CDR2 FVKESK. This sample was included in a study of early T cells in non-severe SARS-CoV-2 infection. The overall study: Unsorted whole-blood RNA was sequenced in bulk, leaving chains unpaired.

Unique molecular identifiers were added to individual cDNA molecules. TCRdb reprocessed the 5' RACE reads via MiXCR and lists one record per CDR3 protein. The data contain more than 25,000 distinct CDR3 sequences, 5% to 6.5% of them singletons. Study results and caveats: Private and CD4 specificities were missed by VDJdb matching, skewed to anti-spike CD8.

Sequencing input: whole blood. This clonotype originated in an adult who was a healthcare worker with PCR-confirmed SARS-CoV-2 infection or an uninfected control (not recorded which). V usage is TRBV14 and J usage is TRBJ1-2; TRBD1 is a possible D gene (5 bases). The CDR3 spells CASSQDEAGLGYYGYTF. The CDR3 nucleotides read TGTGCCAGCAGCCAAGATGAGGCGGGACTGGGATACTATGGCTACACCTTC.